This T cell receptor beta chain was observed in a study of PD-1 blockade in classical Hodgkin lymphoma. General study points: Newly diagnosed patients had baseline TCR diversity that was reportedly lower than that of healthy donors.

Method: immunoSEQ multiplex PCR; TCRdb's copy keeps in-frame clones and lacks some. The sample lists 20,000 to 30,000 clones; over 65% were seen once. A note on this clone: The target antigen is unknown.

The length of the CDR3 is 14 residues. The germline V gene encodes CDR1 SGDLS and CDR2 YYNGEE. J lost 2 bases, V lost 7 bases, and 3 bases had no gene match. After autologous stem cell transplantation all patients relapsed, and prior brentuximab vedotin exposure differed between cohorts. Reported best responses ranged across complete response, partial response or progressive disease. The clonotype was recovered from a human donor with classical Hodgkin lymphoma. The rearrangement uses TRBV9 and TRBJ2-2, with 9 bases matching TRBD1. The sample consisted of peripheral blood mononuclear cells (PBMCs), taken before the second cycle of nivolumab. The CDR3 reads CASRTGGNTGELFF. DNA of the CDR3: TGTGCCAGCCGTACAGGGGGCAACACCGGGGAGCTGTTTTTT.